What follows are 4 T cell receptor beta chains derived from one specimen sequenced in a study of tumor-infiltrating lymphocytes in localized non-small cell lung cancer. Sequencing was performed with immunoSEQ multiplex PCR; in TCRdb, only in-frame clones are kept and a portion is missing. The sample holds roughly 6,000 clones, roughly two thirds seen once. The material sequenced was uninvolved lung tissue not adjacent to the tumor. Source of these receptors: a human donor with non-small cell lung cancer.

The chain is built from TRBV5-1 and TRBJ2-1, with D tentatively TRBD1 or TRBD2 (7 bases each). From germline, CDR1 is SGHRS and CDR2 YFSETQ. This CDR3 comprises 15 residues. V lost 0 bases, J lost 6 bases, and 13 bases lay in between. CDR3 sequence reads: CASSLGQGGVNEQFF. CDR3 nucleotides: TGCGCCAGCAGCTTGGGTCAGGGGGGGGTCAATGAGCAGTTCTTC. The variable domain in full, with the rest retrieved from reference TRBV5-1 and TRBJ2-1, is KAGVTQTPRYLIKTRGQQVTLSCSPISGHRSVSWYQQTPGQGLQFLFEYFSETQRNKGNFPGRFSGRQFSNSRSEMNVSTLELGDSALYLCASSLGQGGVNEQFFGPGTRLTVL.

This clone was counted between two and nine times. This chain connects TRBV6-6 to TRBJ1-1; D ambiguous. V shed 1 base and J shed 2 bases, with 11 bases lying between them. Germline CDR1 is MNHNY and CDR2 is SVGAGI (reference sequence). The CDR3 consists of 15 residues. The CDR3 nucleotides are TGTGCCAGCAGTTACTTCGGCGAGGGCAACACTGAAGCTTTCTTT. Translation gives CASSYFGEGNTEAFF.

CDR3 region: CASQRPLGTGELFF. CDR3 DNA sequence: TGTGCCAGCCAGCGGCCCCTGGGCACCGGGGAGCTGTTTTTT. V gene TRBV10-3 combines with J gene TRBJ2-2, with D possibly TRBD2 on 5 matching bases. The V end was cut by 10 bases, the J end by 4 bases, with 16 bases between. Germline V gene data show CDR1 as ENHRY and CDR2 as SYGVKD. The CDR3 loop spans 14 amino acids.

The chain carries TRBV16 and TRBJ2-2; D is perhaps TRBD1 (5 bases). The V gene's germline CDR1 is KGHSY and CDR2 FQNENV. CDR3 length: 17 residues. Trimming took off 0 bases at V and 2 bases at J, with 13 bases between the two ends. CDR3 nucleotides: TGTGCCAGCAGCCAATCGGTAGGGGCGCAAAACACCGGGGAGCTGTTTTTT. It yields the protein CASSQSVGAQNTGELFF.